This entry describes one T cell receptor beta chain. This entry is derived from a study of identical twins. TCRdb reprocessed the 5' RACE reads with MiXCR, giving one entry per CDR3 protein. The table lists around 650,000 distinct CDR3 sequences, around 7.5% of them singletons. This sample also belongs to another study, concerning yellow fever vaccine responses in identical twins.

Sequenced sample: PBMCs. The clonotype originates from a young woman in good health.

The CDR3 DNA reads TGTGCCAGCAGTTTAGGTTGGCCCAACACTGAAGCTTTCTTT. Translated: CASSLGWPNTEAFF. The chain has TRBV12-3 or TRBV12-4 and TRBJ1-1; the D is unclear. The V end lost 1 base, the J end lost 2 bases, and 8 bases lay between the germline ends. This CDR3 has 14 residues.